Listed below are T cell receptor beta chains from one sample, sequenced in a study of blood T cells in healthy people across ages. TCRdb reprocessed the 5' RACE reads with MiXCR, giving one entry per CDR3 protein. The table has about 1.5 million distinct CDR3 sequences, approximately 39% seen once. The sample consisted of blood. These receptors all come from a woman between 18 and 29 years old in good health. The CDR3 runs from the conserved cysteine through the conserved F or W. Each record gives: J gene, V gene, D gene, clone size, CDR3 protein, CDR3 DNA. D genes are given only for firm matches. Not every row has a clone size; where given, it reads once, few, many or a size class.

J: TRBJ2-4; V: TRBV20-1; D: -; size: -; CDR3: CSASKGYVNIQYF; DNA: TGCAGTGCTAGTAAGGGCTACGTTAACATTCAGTACTTC
J: TRBJ2-3; V: TRBV7-2; D: TRBD1; size: -; CDR3: CASSWAIGGTDAQYF; DNA: TGTGCCAGCAGCTGGGCCATAGGGGGCACAGATGCGCAGTATTTT
J: TRBJ1-1; V: TRBV9; D: -; size: few; CDR3: CASSVEGTGRNTEAFF; DNA: TGTGCCAGCAGCGTAGAGGGTACAGGGAGGAACACTGAAGCTTTCTTT
J: TRBJ1-2; V: TRBV4-3; D: -; size: -; CDR3: CASSQDLGVWGYTF; DNA: TGCGCCAGCAGCCAAGATTTAGGGGTTTGGGGCTACACCTTC
J: TRBJ1-2; V: TRBV25-1; D: TRBD1; size: -; CDR3: CASSTRQGGYGYTF; DNA: TGTGCCAGCAGCACCCGACAGGGGGGCTATGGCTACACCTTC
J: TRBJ2-7; V: TRBV6-5; D: -; size: -; CDR3: CASSDGSAYEQYF; DNA: TGTGCCAGCAGTGACGGGAGTGCCTACGAGCAGTACTTC
J: TRBJ1-2; V: TRBV20-1; D: -; size: -; CDR3: CSALPGQKHGYTF; DNA: TGCAGTGCCCTGCCCGGACAGAAACATGGCTACACCTTC
J: TRBJ2-1; V: TRBV7-2; D: -; size: few; CDR3: CASSVLGMRAEQFF; DNA: TGTGCCAGCAGCGTACTGGGTATGCGGGCTGAGCAGTTCTTC
J: TRBJ2-7; V: TRBV20-1; D: -; size: once; CDR3: CSARARGAYNEQYF; DNA: TGCAGTGCTAGAGCTAGGGGGGCCTACAATGAGCAGTACTTC
J: TRBJ2-5; V: TRBV9; D: TRBD2; size: few; CDR3: CASSVDSGVQETQYF; DNA: TGTGCCAGCAGCGTAGATAGCGGGGTACAAGAGACCCAGTACTTC
J: TRBJ1-5; V: TRBV15; D: -; size: -; CDR3: CATSRDLKVNQPQHF; DNA: TGTGCCACCAGCAGAGATCTTAAGGTAAATCAGCCCCAGCATTTT
J: TRBJ1-2; V: TRBV3-1; D: TRBD1; size: -; CDR3: CASSLTGGSEEGYTF; DNA: TGTGCCAGCAGCCTGACAGGGGGCAGTGAAGAGGGCTACACCTTC
J: TRBJ2-3; V: TRBV7-9; D: -; size: -; CDR3: CASTQLASDTQYF; DNA: TGTGCCAGCACCCAACTAGCCTCAGATACGCAGTATTTT
J: TRBJ1-6; V: TRBV2; D: -; size: -; CDR3: CASSPRTAVGNSPLHF; DNA: TGTGCCAGCAGTCCCCGGACAGCCGTGGGAAATTCACCTCTCCACTTT
J: TRBJ2-5; V: TRBV19; D: TRBD1; size: few; CDR3: CACRSSGQGLGETQYF; DNA: TGTGCCTGTCGATCGTCGGGACAGGGTTTGGGAGAGACCCAGTACTTC
J: TRBJ2-2; V: TRBV19; D: -; size: -; CDR3: CASSGKGSRGTGELFF; DNA: TGTGCCAGTAGTGGAAAAGGGTCGAGGGGGACCGGGGAGCTGTTTTTT
J: TRBJ2-7; V: TRBV18; D: -; size: -; CDR3: CASSPPRSGYNEQYF; DNA: TGTGCCAGCTCACCCCCCAGAAGCGGCTACAATGAGCAGTACTTC
J: TRBJ2-3; V: TRBV24-1; D: TRBD2; size: few; CDR3: CATSDWTSRPPDTQYF; DNA: TGTGCCACCAGTGATTGGACTAGCAGGCCCCCAGATACGCAGTATTTT
J: TRBJ2-1; V: TRBV12-3/TRBV12-4; D: -; size: -; CDR3: CASSVSVDNEQFF; DNA: TGTGCCAGCAGTGTAAGTGTGGACAATGAGCAGTTCTTC
J: TRBJ1-2; V: TRBV7-9; D: -; size: -; CDR3: CASTSWDTNYGYTF; DNA: TGTGCCAGCACCTCATGGGATACTAACTATGGCTACACCTTC
J: TRBJ2-5; V: TRBV4-3; D: -; size: -; CDR3: CASSQRRKETQYF; DNA: TGCGCCAGCAGCCAAAGAAGGAAAGAGACCCAGTACTTC
J: TRBJ2-1; V: TRBV7-9; D: TRBD2; size: -; CDR3: CASSPTPLAGMYNEQFF; DNA: TGTGCCAGCAGCCCCACACCCCTAGCGGGAATGTACAATGAGCAGTTCTTC
J: TRBJ2-1; V: TRBV4-2; D: -; size: -; CDR3: CASSQEWGDYNEQFF; DNA: TGTGCCAGCAGCCAAGAATGGGGGGACTACAATGAGCAGTTCTTC
J: TRBJ2-7; V: TRBV4-1; D: -; size: -; CDR3: CASSPPDPRKQYF; DNA: TGCGCCAGCAGCCCCCCCGACCCTCGGAAGCAGTACTTC
J: TRBJ2-7; V: TRBV7-6; D: -; size: -; CDR3: CASSLEFRGNEQYF; DNA: TGTGCCAGCAGCTTAGAATTTCGGGGTAACGAGCAGTACTTC
J: TRBJ2-7; V: TRBV20-1; D: TRBD1; size: -; CDR3: CRAGTGGGEQYF; DNA: TGCAGGGCCGGGACAGGGGGCGGCGAGCAGTACTTC
J: TRBJ1-1; V: TRBV12-5; D: TRBD1; size: -; CDR3: CASGTGQASFTEAFF; DNA: TGTGCTAGTGGTACAGGACAGGCCTCTTTCACTGAAGCTTTCTTT
J: TRBJ1-2; V: TRBV5-1; D: -; size: -; CDR3: CASSTTASNYGYTF; DNA: TGCGCCAGCAGTACGACGGCTTCTAACTATGGCTACACCTTC
J: TRBJ2-3; V: TRBV14; D: TRBD2; size: few; CDR3: CASSQRLAGETDTQYF; DNA: TGTGCCAGCAGCCAACGACTAGCGGGGGAGACAGATACGCAGTATTTT
J: TRBJ2-1; V: TRBV5-1; D: -; size: -; CDR3: CASSPGGSFNYNEQFF; DNA: TGCGCCAGCAGCCCGGGCGGCAGCTTCAACTACAATGAGCAGTTCTTC
J: TRBJ2-1; V: TRBV7-2; D: TRBD2; size: -; CDR3: CASSRGLAGVYNGQFF; DNA: TGTGCCAGCAGCCGCGGACTAGCGGGAGTATACAATGGGCAGTTCTTC
J: TRBJ2-7; V: TRBV10-3; D: TRBD2; size: -; CDR3: CAISEFVAGGSSSYNEQYF; DNA: TGTGCCATCAGTGAGTTTGTAGCGGGGGGCTCGAGCTCCTACAATGAGCAGTACTTC
J: TRBJ2-1; V: TRBV6-2/TRBV6-3; D: TRBD2; size: -; CDR3: CASNQRGSSYNEQFF; DNA: TGTGCCAGCAACCAGCGGGGGAGCTCCTACAATGAGCAGTTCTTC
J: TRBJ1-2; V: TRBV12-3/TRBV12-4; D: -; size: few; CDR3: CASSSTAYLNYGYTF; DNA: TGTGCCAGCAGTTCGACAGCGTACCTTAACTATGGCTACACCTTC
J: TRBJ1-2; V: TRBV27; D: -; size: -; CDR3: CASSLGEDVGYGYTF; DNA: TGTGCCAGCAGTTTAGGGGAGGACGTCGGCTATGGCTACACCTTC
J: TRBJ2-3; V: TRBV20-1; D: -; size: few; CDR3: CSGEVGTSTDTQYF; DNA: TGCAGTGGCGAGGTTGGGACCAGCACAGATACGCAGTATTTT
J: TRBJ2-1; V: TRBV6-1; D: -; size: -; CDR3: CASSPNQETQFF; DNA: TGTGCCAGCAGCCCTAACCAAGAGACCCAGTTCTTC
J: TRBJ2-3; V: TRBV6-1; D: TRBD1; size: many; CDR3: CASSRQGADTQYF; DNA: TGTGCCAGCAGCAGACAGGGCGCAGATACGCAGTATTTT
J: TRBJ2-2; V: TRBV5-5; D: TRBD2; size: -; CDR3: CASSFLLAGGTGELFF; DNA: TGTGCCAGCAGCTTCCTGCTAGCGGGAGGGACCGGGGAGCTGTTTTTT
J: TRBJ2-5; V: TRBV5-1; D: -; size: -; CDR3: CASSIGLLETQYF; DNA: TGCGCCAGCAGCATAGGACTATTAGAGACCCAGTACTTC
J: TRBJ1-5; V: TRBV7-9; D: TRBD1; size: -; CDR3: CASSPEPGTGGLGNQPQHF; DNA: TGTGCCAGCAGCCCTGAGCCAGGGACAGGGGGCTTAGGCAATCAGCCCCAGCATTTT
J: TRBJ1-6; V: TRBV4-1; D: -; size: -; CDR3: CASSPRQVNYNSPLHF; DNA: TGCGCCAGCAGCCCAAGACAGGTGAACTATAATTCACCCCTCCACTTT